A selection of T cell receptor beta chains follows, all from one sample in a study of chemoradiotherapy in HPV16-positive cancers. Measured with immunoSEQ multiplex PCR; TCRdb has only the in-frame clones, and not every one. The data contain about 23,000 clones, over 85% of them seen just once; the ten biggest clones take up about 5%. Material: blood, obtained from a patient who underwent chemoradiotherapy. These receptors were collected from a human donor with HPV-associated anogenital cancer. The CDR3 runs from the conserved cysteine through the conserved F or W. A D gene is named only where the DNA matches it firmly. A clone size is listed for some rows: how often the clone was seen (once, few, many), or a class if it is expanded.

d_call	v_call	clone_size	j_call	cdr3_aa	cdr3_nt
TRBD2	TRBV2	.	TRBJ2-3	CASSGLSVTSGTDTQYF	TGTGCCAGCAGTGGATTGTCGGTGACTAGCGGCACAGATACGCAGTATTTT
.	TRBV4-1	few	TRBJ1-2	CASSQGGDYGYTF	TGCGCCAGCAGCCAGGGAGGGGACTATGGCTACACCTTC
.	TRBV6-5	.	TRBJ1-2	CASRYKGREHGYTF	TGTGCCAGCAGATACAAGGGAAGGGAGCATGGCTACACCTTC
TRBD1	TRBV4-2	.	TRBJ2-1	CASSREGQGARNEQFF	TGTGCCAGCAGCCGGGAGGGACAGGGGGCTAGGAATGAGCAGTTCTTC
.	TRBV5-4	.	TRBJ1-6	CASSLNTYNSPLHF	TGTGCCAGCAGCCTGAATACATATAATTCACCCCTCCACTTT
TRBD1	TRBV7-9	few	TRBJ2-6	CASSSQGVGANVLTF	TGTGCCAGCAGCTCACAGGGGGTTGGGGCCAACGTCCTGACTTTC
.	TRBV10-3	.	TRBJ2-1	CATRLGHEQFF	TGTGCCACCCGACTAGGCCATGAGCAGTTCTTC
.	TRBV10-2	.	TRBJ2-1	CASSKTFRGPTYNEQFF	TGCGCCAGCAGTAAGACCTTTCGGGGGCCAACCTACAATGAGCAGTTCTTC
.	TRBV25-1	.	TRBJ1-1	CASSENTEAFF	TGTGCCAGCAGTGAAAATACTGAAGCTTTCTTT
.	TRBV2	.	TRBJ2-5	CASSGSGAGGLETQYF	TGTGCCAGCAGTGGGTCGGGGGCCGGTGGGTTGGAGACCCAGTACTTC